This T cell receptor (beta chain) came from a study of T cell changes during pregnancy in multiple sclerosis. Method: immunoSEQ multiplex PCR; TCRdb's copy keeps in-frame clones and lacks some. The sample consists of about 100,000 clones, around 92% of them appearing once. Deletions cut 1 base from V and 7 bases from J, with 11 bases between. The CDR3 totals 13 residues. The chain uses TRBV5-3 and TRBJ1-2; D remains unclear. TRBV5-3 is known as an ORF, though its function is uncertain. Material: peripheral blood, obtained after pregnancy. The sequence came from a female donor with multiple sclerosis, enrolled in a pregnancy study. CDR3 coding DNA: TGTGCCAGAAGCTTGCCAGGAATCAGTGGCTACACCTTC. It translates to CARSLPGISGYTF.